This TCR beta chain emerged from a study of CD8 T cells in Susac syndrome. TCR beta sequencing was performed on blood CD8+ and CD4+ T cells. The control group consisted of healthy donors matched for age and sex. RNA was extracted with the RNeasy kit, and a quantity of about 0.45 to 1 ug was reverse transcribed using random hexamers. A single record per CDR3 protein comes from TCRdb applying MiXCR to the immunoSEQ multiplex PCR reads. The sample carries about 100,000 distinct CDR3 sequences, over 85% recorded once. This clonotype was recorded only once. Germline-derived CDR1 and CDR2 are DFQATT and SNEGSKA (reference sequence). The CDR3 is 9 amino acids. Trimming left V 5 bases short and J 8 bases short, with 6 bases between.

The chain is built from TRBV20-1 and TRBJ1-2; D gene ambiguous. This TCR came from a human donor in good health. The source material was CD8+ T cells from PBMCs. The CDR3 loop is CSALRGYTF. CDR3 coding DNA: TGCAGTGCTCTCCGCGGCTACACCTTC.